This paragraph covers one T cell receptor beta chain sequence. The sample holds a few counts of this clonotype. No antigen is known for it. Base qualities are not provided; no much larger clone lies one nucleotide away. The data were obtained in a study of T-cell reconstitution after alpha-beta-depleted transplantation in children (dated by TCRdb to 2016 to 2018). Broadly, across the study: T-cell immune reconstitution after TCRalphabeta/CD19-depleted allogeneic hematopoietic cell transplantation in children was quantitatively tracked in the study by means of TCR repertoire profiling. The paper as a whole reports these results and caveats: Apparently early alphabetaT-cell count recovery about two months after transplant reportedly relied on only several hundred rapidly expanded clones derived from non-depleted graft cells. In some patients, the high TCRbeta diversity seen at day 60 was put down to recipient T cells and intrathymic progenitors that had survived conditioning. The frequencies of hyperexpanded clones fell over the following months, and after one year, T-cell counts and TCRbeta diversity were mostly attributed to newly produced T cells.

Trimming leaves V shorter by 4 bases and J shorter by 4 bases, with the junction holding 3 bases beyond the gene matches. The germline V gene yields SGHTA for CDR1 and FQGTGA for CDR2. Including the terminal cysteine and phenylalanine, the CDR3 comprises 15 residues. Only the CDR3 DNA is retained, 45 bases long and in frame from the first base. To prepare the library, PCR was applied. These reads were obtained on an Illumina HiSeq 2500. Molecular barcoding was employed in the preparation of TCR libraries, with unique molecular identifiers being used to normalize TCRbeta repertoire quantification. TCRdb trimmed the raw reads at Q25, called clones with MiXCR and kept productive beta chains. Duplicate CDR3 protein sequences are folded into a single record with the most common DNA and genes. Here the sample has 600,000 or so distinct CDR3 sequences; about 23% occur a single time. Together, the top ten hold 13% to 15% of the sample.

The treatment or condition label corresponds to: allogeneic hematopoietic cell transplantation with graft depleted of TCRalphabeta T cells and CD19 B cells. Transplant recipients were children who received TCRalphabeta/CD19-depleted allogeneic hematopoietic cell grafts. The sequence was collected from a boy younger than two who had a stem cell transplant for acute myeloid leukemia, so the T cells may come from the graft donor. The sequence is built from TRBV7-3 and TRBJ2-2; TRBD2 fits 10 bases in the junction. The source was PBMCs, mostly from graft donor cells, collected 360 days after TCRalphabeta/CD19-depleted stem cell transplant. The DNA sequence follows: TGTGCCAGCAGCTCGCGACTAGCGGGCACCGGGGAGCTGTTTTTT. Its protein reads: CASSSRLAGTGELFF. Here the CDR3 is joined to the reference TRBV7-3 and TRBJ2-2 genes, and the full variable domain is: GAGVSQTPSNKVTEKGKYVELRCDPISGHTALYWYRQSLGQGPEFLIYFQGTGAADDSGLPNDRFFAVRPEGSVSTLKIQRTERGDSAVYLCASSSRLAGTGELFFGEGSRLTVL.